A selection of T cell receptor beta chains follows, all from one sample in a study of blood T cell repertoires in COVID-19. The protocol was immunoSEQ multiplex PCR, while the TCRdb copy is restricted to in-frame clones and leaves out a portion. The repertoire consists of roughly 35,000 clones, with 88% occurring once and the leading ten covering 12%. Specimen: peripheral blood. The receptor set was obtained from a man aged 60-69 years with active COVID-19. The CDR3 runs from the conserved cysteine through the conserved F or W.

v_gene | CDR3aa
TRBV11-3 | CASSLPGLAGSTGELFF
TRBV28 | CASSDRGGSYEQYF
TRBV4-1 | CASSQAQDGEKLFF
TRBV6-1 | CASSETVNSYNEQFF
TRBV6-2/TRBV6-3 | CASSYYGAGGGYTF
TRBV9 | CASSVGVGGPQETQYF
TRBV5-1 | CAGRTGANTGELFF
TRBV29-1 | CSVSTGSNSPFHF
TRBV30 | CASSGTGREETQYF
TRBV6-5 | CASSLTSMDTQYF
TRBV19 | CASSEQGAGTEAFF
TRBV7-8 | CASSQLTGSNQPQHF
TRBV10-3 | CAISDLTAAGGYTF
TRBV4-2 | CASSQELAGGDEQYF
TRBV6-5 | CASSTQGFFENTIYF
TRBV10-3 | CAISEWGDNEQFF
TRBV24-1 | CATSDPTGGGSYEQYF
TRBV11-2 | CASSLGTGTGNTIYF
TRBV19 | CASRGSGVDTGELFF
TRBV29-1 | CSGGVTATEAFF
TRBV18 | CASSLATSGTDTQYF
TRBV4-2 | CASSQDRRGYEQYF
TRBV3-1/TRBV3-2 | CASSPGQVYEQYF
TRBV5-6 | CASSLKEFNEKLFF
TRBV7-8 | CASSLARTSGNLYEQYF
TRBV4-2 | CASSRVYSTGGRRGRTDTQYF
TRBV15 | CATRAGSGNTIYF
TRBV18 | CASSPGRQGGHEQYF
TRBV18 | CASSPETGEGEQYF
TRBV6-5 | CASSSTDGYTF
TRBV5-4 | CASSRTGGRNTIYF
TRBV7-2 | CASSSNRGGSSTDTQYF
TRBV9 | CASSVGDRGNEKLFF
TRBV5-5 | CASSLDPGTLQPQHF
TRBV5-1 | CASSLGQGGETQYF
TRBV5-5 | CASSLVLSSTRDNSPLHF
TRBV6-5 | CASSYVTGGATEAFF
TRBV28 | CASRGGRNEAFF
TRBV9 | CASGAGNGYTF
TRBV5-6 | CASSRVEGSYEQYF
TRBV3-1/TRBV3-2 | CASSQVRTPSEQYF
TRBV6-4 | CASTPNWAGNYEQYF
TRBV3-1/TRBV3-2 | CASSRPGDSLLNYGYTF
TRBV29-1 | CSVELWTGAYEQYF
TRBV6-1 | CASSEVAAIDNEQFF
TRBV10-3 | CAISESTREGNEQFF
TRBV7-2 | CASSLGRETEAFF
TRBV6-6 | CASSYLGPGGTEAFF
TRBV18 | CASSPGTGSPDGGYTF
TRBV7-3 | CASSELANTGELFF
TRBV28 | CASSPNSYGYTF
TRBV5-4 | CASSTGQGSQTYGYTF
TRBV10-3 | CAISGGTSNTGELFF
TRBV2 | CASSAQRANTGELFF